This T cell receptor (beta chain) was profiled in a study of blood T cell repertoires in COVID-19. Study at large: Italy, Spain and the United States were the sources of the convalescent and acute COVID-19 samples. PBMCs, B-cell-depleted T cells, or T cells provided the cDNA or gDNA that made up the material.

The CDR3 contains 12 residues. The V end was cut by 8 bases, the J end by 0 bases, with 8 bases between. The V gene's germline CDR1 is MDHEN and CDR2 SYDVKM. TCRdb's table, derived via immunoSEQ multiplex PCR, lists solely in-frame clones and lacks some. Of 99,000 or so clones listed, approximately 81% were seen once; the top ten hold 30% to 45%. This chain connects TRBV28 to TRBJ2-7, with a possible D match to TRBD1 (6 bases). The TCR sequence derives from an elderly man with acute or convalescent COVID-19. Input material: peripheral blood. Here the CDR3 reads CASGQSSYEQYF. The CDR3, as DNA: TGTGCCAGCGGACAGAGCTCCTACGAGCAGTACTTC.